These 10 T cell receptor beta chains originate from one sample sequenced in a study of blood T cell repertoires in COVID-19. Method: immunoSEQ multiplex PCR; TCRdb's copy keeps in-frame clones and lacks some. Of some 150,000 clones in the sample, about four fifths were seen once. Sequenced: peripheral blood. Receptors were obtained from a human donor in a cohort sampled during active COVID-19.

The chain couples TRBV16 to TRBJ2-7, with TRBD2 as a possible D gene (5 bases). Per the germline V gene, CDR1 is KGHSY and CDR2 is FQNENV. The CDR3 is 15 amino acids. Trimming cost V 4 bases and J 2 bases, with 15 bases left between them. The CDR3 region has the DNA TGTGCCAGCAGCCCCCTAGCCCAGCGACCCTACGAGCAGTACTTC. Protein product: CASSPLAQRPYEQYF.

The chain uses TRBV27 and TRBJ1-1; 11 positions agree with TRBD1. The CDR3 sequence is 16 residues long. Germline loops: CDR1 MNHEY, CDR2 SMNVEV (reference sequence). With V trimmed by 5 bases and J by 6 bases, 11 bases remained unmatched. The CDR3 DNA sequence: TGTGCCAGCAGTCCCGGACAGGGGGCTATACGCGCTGAAGCTTTCTTT. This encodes CASSPGQGAIRAEAFF.

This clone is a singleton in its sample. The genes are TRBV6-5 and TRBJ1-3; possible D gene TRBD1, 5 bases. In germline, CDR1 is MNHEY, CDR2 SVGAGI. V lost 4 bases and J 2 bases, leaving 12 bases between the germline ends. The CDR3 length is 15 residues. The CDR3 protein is CASSSRVVAGNTIYF. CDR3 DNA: TGTGCCAGCAGTTCCAGGGTCGTCGCTGGAAACACCATATATTTT.

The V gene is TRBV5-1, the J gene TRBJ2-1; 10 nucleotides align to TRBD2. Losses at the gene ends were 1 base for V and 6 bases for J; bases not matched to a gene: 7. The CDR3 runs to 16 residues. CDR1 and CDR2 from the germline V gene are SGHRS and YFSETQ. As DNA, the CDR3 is TGCGCCAGCAGCTTGTGGCTAGCGGGGGCTACCAATGAGCAGTTCTTC. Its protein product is CASSLWLAGATNEQFF.

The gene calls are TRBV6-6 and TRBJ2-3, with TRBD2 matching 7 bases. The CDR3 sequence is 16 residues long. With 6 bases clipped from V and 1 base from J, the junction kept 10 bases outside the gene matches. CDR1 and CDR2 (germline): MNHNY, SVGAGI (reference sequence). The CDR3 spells CASSTGGRGGTDTQYF. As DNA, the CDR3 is TGTGCCAGCAGCACGGGGGGACGCGGAGGCACAGATACGCAGTATTTT.

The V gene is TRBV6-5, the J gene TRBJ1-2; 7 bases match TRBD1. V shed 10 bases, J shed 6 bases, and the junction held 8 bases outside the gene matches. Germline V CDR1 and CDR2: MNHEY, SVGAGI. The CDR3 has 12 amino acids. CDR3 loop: CATNTGDDGYTF. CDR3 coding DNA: TGTGCCACCAACACAGGGGACGATGGCTACACCTTC.

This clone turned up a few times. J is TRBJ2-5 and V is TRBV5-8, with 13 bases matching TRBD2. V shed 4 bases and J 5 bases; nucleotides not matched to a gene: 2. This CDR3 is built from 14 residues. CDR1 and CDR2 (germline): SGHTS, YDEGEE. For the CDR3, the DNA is TGTGCCAGCAGCCCACTAGCGGGAGGGGAGACCCAGTACTTC. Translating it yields CASSPLAGGETQYF.

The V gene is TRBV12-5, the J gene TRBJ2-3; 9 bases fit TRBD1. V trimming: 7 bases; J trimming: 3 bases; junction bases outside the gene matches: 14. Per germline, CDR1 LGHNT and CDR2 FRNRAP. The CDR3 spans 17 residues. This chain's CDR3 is CASAKARDRVRTDTQYF. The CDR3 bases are TGTGCTAGTGCCAAAGCCCGGGACAGGGTTCGGACAGATACGCAGTATTTT.

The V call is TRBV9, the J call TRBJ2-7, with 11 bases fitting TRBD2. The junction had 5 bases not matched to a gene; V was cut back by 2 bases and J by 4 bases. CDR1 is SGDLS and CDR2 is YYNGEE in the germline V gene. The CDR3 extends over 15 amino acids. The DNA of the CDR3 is TGTGCCAGCAGCGTTTCGTTAGCGGGAGGGTACGAGCAGTACTTC. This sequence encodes CASSVSLAGGYEQYF.

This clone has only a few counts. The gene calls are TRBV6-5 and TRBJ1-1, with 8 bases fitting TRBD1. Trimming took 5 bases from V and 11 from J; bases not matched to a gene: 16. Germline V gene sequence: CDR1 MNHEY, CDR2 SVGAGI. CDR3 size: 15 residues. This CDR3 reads CASSLAGQAPRGAFF. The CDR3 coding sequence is TGTGCCAGCAGTCTCGCGGGACAGGCCCCTAGAGGGGCTTTCTTT.